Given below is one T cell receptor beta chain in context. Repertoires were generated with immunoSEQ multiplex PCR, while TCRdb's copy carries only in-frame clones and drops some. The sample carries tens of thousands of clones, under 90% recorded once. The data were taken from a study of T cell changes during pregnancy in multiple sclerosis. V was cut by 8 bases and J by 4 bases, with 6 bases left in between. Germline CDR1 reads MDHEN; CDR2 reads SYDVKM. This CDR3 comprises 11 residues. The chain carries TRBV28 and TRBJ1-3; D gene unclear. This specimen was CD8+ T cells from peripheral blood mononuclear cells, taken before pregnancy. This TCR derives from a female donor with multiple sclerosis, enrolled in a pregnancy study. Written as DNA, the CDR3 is TGTGCCAGCGCCCGGGGAAACACCATATATTTT. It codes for CASARGNTIYF.